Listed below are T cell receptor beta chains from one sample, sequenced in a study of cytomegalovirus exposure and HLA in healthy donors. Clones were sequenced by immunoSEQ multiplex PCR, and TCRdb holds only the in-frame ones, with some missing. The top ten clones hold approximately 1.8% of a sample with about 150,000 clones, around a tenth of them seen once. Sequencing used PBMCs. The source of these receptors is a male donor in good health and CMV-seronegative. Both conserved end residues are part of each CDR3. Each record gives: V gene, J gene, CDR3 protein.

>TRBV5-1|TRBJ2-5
CASSFGGTGGSETQYF
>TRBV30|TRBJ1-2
CAWSPGHSYGYTF
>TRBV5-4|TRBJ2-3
CASSSGGLSGMFADTQYF
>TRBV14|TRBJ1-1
CASSQTRFREAFF
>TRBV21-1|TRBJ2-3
CASSKGGSGGWDTQYF
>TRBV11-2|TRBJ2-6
CASSAIAGANVLTF
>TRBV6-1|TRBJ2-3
CASSETSGFFTDTQYF
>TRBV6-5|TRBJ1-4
CASSFSGTGGKEKLFF
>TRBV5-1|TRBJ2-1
CASSTGGLVANEQFF
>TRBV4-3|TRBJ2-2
CASSPWMEATGELFF
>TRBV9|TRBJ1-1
CASSVVSKNTEAFF
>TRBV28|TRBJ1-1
CASSSSGTGEGDTEAFF
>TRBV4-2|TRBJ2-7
CASSQDLRLDDEQYF
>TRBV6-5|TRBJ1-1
CASSYGGAHEAFF
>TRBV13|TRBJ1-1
CATGGLGTEAFF
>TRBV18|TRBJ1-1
CASSPVTGRIAEAFF
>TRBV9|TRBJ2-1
CASSVRLNYNEQFF
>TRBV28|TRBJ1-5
CASALGGRGPNQPQHF
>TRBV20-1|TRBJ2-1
CSASSGDRRFF
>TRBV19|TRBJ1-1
CASPGDRRTEAFF
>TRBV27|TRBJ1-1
CASSLLGDTEAFF
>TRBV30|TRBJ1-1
CAWRARLNTEAFF
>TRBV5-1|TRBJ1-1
CASSLDGGKGTEAFF
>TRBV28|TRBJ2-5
CASSWRGGGETQYF